A single sample is the source of the 32 T cell receptor beta chains below, sequenced in a study of shared clonotypes between healthy human individuals. The assay was immunoSEQ multiplex PCR, and TCRdb's table has in-frame clones only and misses some. The table lists around 1,100,000 clones, roughly 80% of them singletons, with about 0.89% in the top ten. The sample was memory CD4+ T cells from PBMCs. Sample subset: CD45RA-negative fraction. Every receptor here comes from a man aged 18 to 30 in good health. Some clones in this sample may be carry-over from other donors' samples.

There are a few counts of this clone. The gene calls are TRBV19 and TRBJ2-1; D might be TRBD2 (5 bases). The length of the CDR3 is 16 residues. Germline lookup yields CDR1 LNHDA and CDR2 SQIVND (reference sequence). V was shortened by 4 bases and J by 10 bases, with 23 bases between the two germline ends. The CDR3 DNA reads TGTGCCAGTAGTACATCTTTTCGGACTCCACCAGCCGAGCAGTTCTTC. Encoded protein: CASSTSFRTPPAEQFF. Variable domain in full (rest from reference TRBV19 and TRBJ2-1): DGGITQSPKYLFRKEGQNVTLSCEQNLNHDAMYWYRQDPGQGLRLIYYSQIVNDFQKGDIAEGYSVSREKKESFPLTVTSAQKNPTAFYLCASSTSFRTPPAEQFFGPGTRLTVL.

The V call is TRBV7-6, the J call TRBJ2-6, with a possible D match to TRBD2 (6 bases). Germline V gene data show CDR1 as SGHVS and CDR2 as FNYEAQ. There are 15 residues in the CDR3. V gave up 5 bases and J gave up 4 bases, with 12 bases separating them. CDR3 sequence: CASSLREAGANVLTF. In nucleotides, the CDR3 is TGTGCCAGCAGCCTCAGGGAGGCCGGGGCCAACGTCCTGACTTTC.

Only one count was recorded for this clone. The V call is TRBV5-8, the J call TRBJ1-2; 7 bases line up with TRBD1. The trim removed 5 bases at V and 2 bases at J, leaving 3 bases unmatched. Germline V gene lookup returns CDR1 SGHTS and CDR2 YDEGEE. The length of the CDR3 is 13 residues. This CDR3 reads CASRRGGNYGYTF. CDR3 bases: TGTGCCAGCAGGCGAGGGGGCAACTATGGCTACACCTTC.

The gene calls are TRBV27 and TRBJ2-7; TRBD2 agrees at 8 bases. CDR1 and CDR2 (germline): MNHEY, SMNVEV (reference sequence). The CDR3 spans 15 residues. The V segment lost 5 bases and the J segment 2 bases; nucleotides outside the gene matches: 8. The CDR3 loop reads CASSPPGLAPYEQYF. The CDR3 DNA sequence: TGTGCCAGCAGTCCTCCCGGACTAGCCCCCTACGAGCAGTACTTC.

This chain uses TRBV5-1 with TRBJ1-5; TRBD1 aligns across 8 bases. CDR1 and CDR2 (germline): SGHRS, YFSETQ. The J segment lost 0 bases and the V segment lost 1 base, leaving 3 bases of the junction unmatched. This CDR3 contains 16 residues. DNA of the CDR3: TGCGCCAGCAGCTTGACAGGGGGTAATAGCAATCAGCCCCAGCATTTT. Translating gives CASSLTGGNSNQPQHF.

This chain connects TRBV27 to TRBJ1-5, with a possible D match to TRBD1 (5 bases). The CDR3 totals 12 residues. V lost 3 bases and J lost 7, with 7 bases in between. CDR1 is MNHEY, CDR2 SMNVEV, per germline (reference sequence). CDR3 coding DNA: TGTGCCAGCAGTTTCCAGGGACAGCCCCAGCATTTT. It translates to CASSFQGQPQHF.

The chain joins TRBV6-5 to TRBJ1-4; no reliable D call. The germline gives CDR1 MNHEY, CDR2 SVGAGI. The CDR3 covers 12 residues. V was pared by 9 bases and J by 1 base, with 6 bases between. CDR3 in amino acids: CASLETNEKLFF. The CDR3 DNA reads TGTGCCAGTCTAGAAACTAATGAAAAACTGTTTTTT.

This clone has a handful of counts. This chain links TRBV9 with TRBJ2-2, with 13 nucleotides matching TRBD2. V gave up 3 bases and J gave up 3 bases; unmatched junction bases: 5. Germline CDR1 is SGDLS and CDR2 is YYNGEE. The CDR3 spans 17 residues. The CDR3 nucleotides read TGTGCCAGCAGCGGACGACTAGCGGGAGGATACACCGGGGAGCTGTTTTTT. The encoded protein is CASSGRLAGGYTGELFF.

J is TRBJ1-3 and V is TRBV28, with D unclear. Looked up from germline, CDR1 is MDHEN and CDR2 is SYDVKM. Trimming took 6 bases from V and 0 from J, leaving 9 bases between them. The CDR3 contains 14 residues. In DNA form, the CDR3 reads TGTGCCAGCAGCCCCGGGAGCTCTGGAAACACCATATATTTT. It encodes CASSPGSSGNTIYF.

The chain uses TRBV7-2 and TRBJ2-5; possible D gene TRBD2, 6 bases. The CDR3 runs to 15 residues. The V end lost 5 bases, the J end lost 3 bases, and 16 bases lay between the germline ends. Germline V CDR1 and CDR2: SGHTA, FQGNSA. CDR3 loop: CASSAVGTFEETQYF. CDR3 nucleotide sequence: TGTGCCAGCAGCGCCGTGGGGACTTTCGAAGAGACCCAGTACTTC.

This clone has only a few counts. The V and J genes are TRBV5-4 and TRBJ1-2; D is perhaps TRBD1 (5 bases). CDR1 SGHNT and CDR2 YYREEE come from the germline V gene (reference sequence). The CDR3 has 17 amino acids. The ends were cut back, 7 bases at V and 8 bases at J, with 30 bases in the middle. The CDR3 here is CASAGATSSTSSKGYTF. The CDR3 region has the DNA TGTGCCAGCGCTGGGGCAACCAGCTCCACCTCTTCCAAGGGCTACACCTTC.

The chain has TRBV4-2 and TRBJ2-5, with TRBD2 identical over 8 bases. The trim removed 0 bases at V and 5 bases at J, leaving 8 bases unmatched. There are 16 residues in the CDR3. The germline V gene has CDR1 LGHNA and CDR2 YNFKEQ. CDR3 in DNA: TGTGCCAGCAGCCAAGATACGGGAGGGCCCGGGGAGACCCAGTACTTC. The encoded protein is CASSQDTGGPGETQYF.

This clone occurred once. The chain recombines TRBV4-3 with TRBJ2-1; 7 bases agree with TRBD1. The V segment lost 3 bases and the J segment 7 bases; nucleotides outside the gene matches: 18. Germline CDR1 is LGHNA and CDR2 is YSLEER. The CDR3 length is 18 residues. The CDR3 loop is CASSHPFAYQGVGNEQFF. For the CDR3, the DNA is TGCGCCAGCAGCCATCCGTTTGCCTATCAGGGGGTAGGGAATGAGCAGTTCTTC.

The chain employs TRBV27 and TRBJ1-2; D might be TRBD1 (6 bases). Trimming stripped 8 bases from V and 6 bases from J, with 16 bases between. Germline assignment: CDR1 MNHEY and CDR2 SMNVEV (reference sequence). CDR3 size: 13 residues. CDR3 bases: TGTGCCAGCCGCTCGGGGGGCGGGAATGGCTACACCTTC. Protein product: CASRSGGGNGYTF.

V usage is TRBV5-6 and J usage is TRBJ2-5; 7 bases agree with TRBD2. The CDR3 totals 14 residues. Germline V gene sequence: CDR1 SGHDT, CDR2 YYEEEE. V gave up 3 bases and J gave up 5 bases; unmatched junction bases: 7. The DNA of the CDR3 is TGTGCCAGCAGCTCTTTAGCGGGTGACGAGACCCAGTACTTC. Amino acids: CASSSLAGDETQYF.

This chain connects TRBV7-7 to TRBJ1-4; no definite D call. The CDR3 contains 16 residues. The germline gives CDR1 SSHAT, CDR2 FNYEAQ (reference sequence). The V end was cut by 10 bases, the J end by 7 bases, with 25 bases between. CDR3: CATVRECPYTSEKLFF. CDR3 coding DNA: TGTGCCACAGTGAGGGAGTGCCCATACACCAGTGAAAAACTGTTTTTT.

The V gene is TRBV2, the J gene TRBJ2-2, with 9 bases aligning to TRBD1. The CDR3 spans 15 residues. Looked up from germline, CDR1 is SNHLY and CDR2 is FYNNEI. V was clipped by 0 bases and J by 7 bases; unmatched bases: 3. CDR3 sequence reads: CASSEAGTGIGELFF. The CDR3 DNA is TGTGCCAGCAGTGAAGCTGGGACAGGGATCGGGGAGCTGTTTTTT.

A single count supports this clone. The chain carries TRBV5-1 and TRBJ2-1, with 10 bases fitting TRBD1. From germline, CDR1 is SGHRS and CDR2 YFSETQ. V lost 5 bases to trimming and J lost 0 bases; unmatched junction nucleotides: 8. This CDR3 spans 17 amino acids. The CDR3 loop reads CASRAGTGEISYNEQFF. The CDR3 bases are TGCGCCAGCAGAGCCGGGACAGGGGAAATCTCCTACAATGAGCAGTTCTTC. The full variable domain, in which reference TRBV5-1 and TRBJ2-1 provide the parts outside the CDR3, is KAGVTQTPRYLIKTRGQQVTLSCSPISGHRSVSWYQQTPGQGLQFLFEYFSETQRNKGNFPGRFSGRQFSNSRSEMNVSTLELGDSALYLCASRAGTGEISYNEQFFGPGTRLTVL.

The V and J genes are TRBV5-1 and TRBJ2-7; D may correspond to TRBD1 or TRBD2 (5 bases each). The V gene's germline CDR1 is SGHRS and CDR2 YFSETQ. The CDR3 has 14 amino acids. Trimming stripped 1 base from V and 2 bases from J, with 10 bases between. CDR3 nucleotides: TGCGCCAGCAGCTTGATACTGGGGGCCTACGAGCAGTACTTC. Translating gives CASSLILGAYEQYF.

For the CDR3, the DNA is TGTGCCAGCAGAGAATCTGGCTCCGATACGCAGTATTTT. Protein: CASRESGSDTQYF. The rearrangement links TRBV7-3 to TRBJ2-3, with D uncertain. V gave up 6 bases and J gave up 6 bases, with 13 bases separating them. Germline CDR1 SGHTA, CDR2 FQGTGA. The CDR3 is 13 amino acids.

The chain recombines TRBV13 with TRBJ2-7; TRBD2 might be the D (6 bases). From germline, CDR1 is PRHDT and CDR2 FYEKMQ (reference sequence). Trimming cost V 0 bases and J 4 bases, with 19 bases left between them. This CDR3 spans 17 amino acids. This CDR3 is CASSLGFLSGDSYEQYF. CDR3 nucleotides: TGTGCCAGCAGCTTAGGTTTTCTTTCGGGGGACTCGTACGAGCAGTACTTC.

V usage is TRBV19 and J usage is TRBJ1-2; 7 bases map to TRBD1. The CDR3 sequence is 15 residues long. Germline assignment: CDR1 LNHDA and CDR2 SQIVND (reference sequence). V trimming: 3 bases; J trimming: 6 bases; junction bases outside the gene matches: 10. CDR3 coding DNA: TGTGCCAGTAGTATCCGAGGACAGGCGTTCCATGGCTACACCTTC. It is translated as CASSIRGQAFHGYTF.

The chain has TRBV5-1 and TRBJ2-3; D unclear. This CDR3 is 12 amino acids long. The germline CDR1 and CDR2 sequences are SGHRS and YFSETQ. Trimming stripped 4 bases from V and 5 bases from J, with 8 bases between. CDR3 region: CASSLHGDTQYF. Here the CDR3 DNA reads TGCGCCAGCAGCCTCCATGGAGATACGCAGTATTTT. Full variable domain (missing parts from reference TRBV5-1 and TRBJ2-3): KAGVTQTPRYLIKTRGQQVTLSCSPISGHRSVSWYQQTPGQGLQFLFEYFSETQRNKGNFPGRFSGRQFSNSRSEMNVSTLELGDSALYLCASSLHGDTQYFGPGTRLTVL.

The gene calls are TRBV2 and TRBJ2-7; D not resolved. The CDR3 consists of 11 residues. Germline lookup yields CDR1 SNHLY and CDR2 FYNNEI. The V end was cut by 10 bases, the J end by 0 bases, with 7 bases between. This CDR3 reads CATRSSYEQYF. The CDR3 region has the DNA TGTGCCACCAGAAGCTCCTACGAGCAGTACTTC.

V is TRBV19 and J is TRBJ2-6; D perhaps matches TRBD2 (5 bases). Germline CDR1 and CDR2: LNHDA and SQIVND (reference sequence). This CDR3 is 18 amino acids long. The germline V and J ends were trimmed by 2 bases and 0 bases, with 14 bases remaining between them. In nucleotides, the CDR3 is TGTGCCAGTAGTATAAAACCGGGGTCGGGCTCTGGGGCCAACGTCCTGACTTTC. This encodes CASSIKPGSGSGANVLTF.

CDR3 in amino acids: CASSLWGTGPRKYGYTF. The CDR3 DNA is TGTGCCAGCAGTTTATGGGGGACGGGGCCAAGAAAGTATGGCTACACCTTC. V usage is TRBV28 and J usage is TRBJ1-2, with a weak D call TRBD1 (5 bases). The CDR3 length is 17 residues. Germline V CDR1 and CDR2: MDHEN, SYDVKM. The germline V and J ends were trimmed by 0 bases and 5 bases, with 19 bases remaining between them.

This chain connects TRBV11-2 to TRBJ2-1; D uncertain. V was cut by 4 bases and J by 0 bases, with 4 bases left in between. This CDR3 spans 13 amino acids. In germline, CDR1 is SGHAT, CDR2 FQNNGV. CDR3: CASSSSSYNEQFF. The CDR3 DNA reads as TGTGCCAGCAGCTCCTCCTCCTACAATGAGCAGTTCTTC. Drawing the rest from reference TRBV11-2 and TRBJ2-1, the complete variable domain is EAGVAQSPRYKIIEKRQSVAFWCNPISGHATLYWYQQILGQGPKLLIQFQNNGVVDDSQLPKDRFSAERLKGVDSTLKIQPAKLEDSAVYLCASSSSSYNEQFFGPGTRLTVL.

The chain joins TRBV7-2 to TRBJ2-2; D possibly corresponds to TRBD2 (5 bases). V lost 2 bases to trimming and J lost 3 bases, with 13 bases between them. Germline V gives CDR1 SGHTA, CDR2 FQGNSA. The CDR3 consists of 16 residues. The CDR3 region has the DNA TGTGCCAGCAGCTTACATCGGGGTGGAGACACCGGGGAGCTGTTTTTT. Translating gives CASSLHRGGDTGELFF.

The V call is TRBV20-1, the J call TRBJ1-2; possible D gene TRBD1, 6 bases. The CDR3 has 8 residues. Germline V CDR1 and CDR2: DFQATT, SNEGSKA (reference sequence). Trimming left V 8 bases short and J 12 bases short, with 10 bases between. The CDR3 protein is CSPDRNTF. The CDR3, as DNA: TGCAGTCCCGACAGGAACACCTTC.

Concerning this clone: One junction end disagrees with the germline gene, perhaps due to a read error. The chain uses TRBV7-9 and TRBJ1-1; D is undetermined. Germline-derived CDR1 and CDR2 are SEHNR and FQNEAQ (reference sequence). This CDR3 comprises 13 residues. CDR3: CASSLNRNSEAFF. DNA for the CDR3: TGTGCCAGCAGCTTAAACCGGAACAGTGAAGCTTTCTTT. Based on the CDR3 plus reference TRBV7-9 and TRBJ1-1, the full variable domain is DTGVSQNPRHKITKRGQNVTFRCDPISEHNRLYWYRQTLGQGPEFLTYFQNEAQLEKSRLLSDRFSAERPKGSFSTLEIQRTEQGDSAMYLCASSLNRNSEAFFGQGTRLTVV.

CDR3 bases: TGTGCCAGCAGTGACCCCGGACTAGCCACGGGCTACGAGCAGTACTTC. This codes for CASSDPGLATGYEQYF. The V call is TRBV6-1, the J call TRBJ2-7, with TRBD2 matching 8 bases. Trimming cost V 3 bases and J 3 bases; bases outside gene matches: 10. There are 16 residues in the CDR3. Germline lookup yields CDR1 MNHNS and CDR2 SASEGT.

This clone was recorded only once. This rearrangement joins TRBV6-1 to TRBJ1-1, with 9 bases that match TRBD1. Germline CDR1 reads MNHNS; CDR2 reads SASEGT. V shed 4 bases and J 1 base; nucleotides not matched to a gene: 4. The CDR3 extends over 15 amino acids. CDR3 sequence reads: CASSAGQGRNTEAFF. Here the CDR3 DNA reads TGTGCCAGCAGTGCCGGACAGGGGAGGAACACTGAAGCTTTCTTT.